This entry lists 25 T cell receptor beta chains sequenced from one sample in a study of cytomegalovirus exposure and HLA in healthy donors (dated by TCRdb to about 2017). The library came from the immunoSEQ multiplex PCR assay. A mixture of 60 forward primers for TCR Vbeta segments and 13 reverse primers for TCR Jbeta segments was used in the multiplex PCR. TCRdb obtained this table from immuneACCESS and retained in-frame rearrangements with V and J assigned. These tables miss some clones; where compared with another copy, unresolved V genes account for less than half of the shortfall, and the remainder is unexplained. The sample data list 150,000 to 200,000 clones, and 80% to 90% of these were observed just once. The biggest ten clones account for 1.9% of the sample. The sequencing sample was made of PBMCs. The receptors stem from a young man in good health and CMV-seronegative.

The J gene is TRBJ2-1, the V gene TRBV19, with 9 bases identical to TRBD1. Germline CDR1 and CDR2: LNHDA and SQIVND (reference sequence). This CDR3 contains 13 residues. V was clipped by 6 bases and J by 7 bases; unmatched bases: 4. Here the CDR3 reads CASRGTGLNEQFF. The DNA for the CDR3 is TGTGCCAGTAGAGGGACAGGGTTGAATGAGCAGTTCTTC.

This rearrangement joins TRBV27 to TRBJ2-5, with 7 nucleotides matching TRBD2. TRBJ2-7 matches the DNA end more closely, so the J call is doubtful. The CDR3 length is 14 residues. From germline, CDR1 is MNHEY and CDR2 SMNVEV (reference sequence). The DNA of the CDR3 is TGTGCCAGCAGTCCCAGACTAGCCGGCCGCGAGCAGTACTTC. Amino acid sequence: CASSPRLAGREQYF.

The V and J genes are TRBV10-3 and TRBJ2-1; TRBD1 agrees at 7 bases. The CDR3 has 13 residues. J gave up 3 bases and V 10 bases, and 6 bases lay outside the gene matches. Germline-derived CDR1 and CDR2 are ENHRY and SYGVKD. This CDR3 reads CATGQAIYNEQFF. In DNA form, the CDR3 reads TGTGCCACAGGACAGGCGATCTACAATGAGCAGTTCTTC.

The chain combines TRBV5-1 with TRBJ1-2, with 7 bases identical to TRBD1. Germline V gives CDR1 SGHRS, CDR2 YFSETQ. The CDR3 is 15 residues long. V lost 6 bases to trimming and J lost 5 bases; unmatched junction nucleotides: 13. This CDR3 is CASTRGGTVEYGYTF. The CDR3 coding sequence is TGCGCCAGCACCCGGGGGGGGACAGTAGAATATGGCTACACCTTC.

The genes are TRBV27 and TRBJ1-5, with D possibly matching TRBD1 (5 bases). This CDR3 contains 15 residues. CDR1 is MNHEY and CDR2 is SMNVEV in the germline V gene (reference sequence). V lost 5 bases and J lost 0, with 11 bases in between. In nucleotides, the CDR3 is TGTGCCAGCAGTCCCAGGGATTATAGCAATCAGCCCCAGCATTTT. Protein: CASSPRDYSNQPQHF.

The gene calls are TRBV28 and TRBJ2-3, with 11 bases fitting TRBD2. Germline V CDR1 and CDR2: MDHEN, SYDVKM. CDR3 length: 17 residues. V lost 4 bases, J lost 5 bases, and 11 bases stayed unmatched. The CDR3 is CASSSSPLAGGIDTQYF. CDR3 nucleotides: TGTGCCAGCAGTTCGTCCCCGCTAGCGGGAGGTATAGATACGCAGTATTTT.

This CDR3 is CASSLDSYEQYF. CDR3 DNA: TGTGCCAGTAGTCTCGACAGCTACGAGCAGTACTTC. The chain employs TRBV19 and TRBJ2-7; possible D gene TRBD1, 5 bases. This CDR3 region has 12 residues. Deletions cut 5 bases from V and 3 bases from J, with 8 bases between. Germline values: CDR1 LNHDA, CDR2 SQIVND (reference sequence).

This chain connects TRBV9 to TRBJ2-3; 12 nucleotides agree with TRBD2. The CDR3 consists of 18 residues. V lost 3 bases to trimming and J lost 6 bases; unmatched junction nucleotides: 14. Per germline, CDR1 SGDLS and CDR2 YYNGEE. The CDR3 coding sequence is TGTGCCAGCAGCGACCGCCCACGGACTAGCGGGATGACGGATACGCAGTATTTT. It specifies CASSDRPRTSGMTDTQYF. The entire variable domain, with the rest obtained from reference TRBV9 and TRBJ2-3, is as follows: DSGVTQTPKHLITATGQRVTLRCSPRSGDLSVYWYQQSLDQGLQFLIQYYNGEERAKGNILERFSAQQFPDLHSELNLSSLELGDSALYFCASSDRPRTSGMTDTQYFGPGTRLTVL.

The V and J genes are TRBV11-2 and TRBJ2-1; tentative D call: TRBD2 (5 bases). Trimming removed 4 bases from V and 9 bases from J, with 19 bases in between. The CDR3 has 15 residues. Germline V gene lookup returns CDR1 SGHAT and CDR2 FQNNGV. The DNA for the CDR3 is TGTGCCAGCAGCTCGATTCATTCGGGAAAGGGTGAGCAGTTCTTC. Protein sequence: CASSSIHSGKGEQFF.

This sequence joins TRBV4-3 and TRBJ2-1, with 8 nucleotides matching TRBD2. This CDR3 has 14 amino acids. Germline CDR1 and CDR2: LGHNA and YSLEER. J was trimmed by 9 bases and V by 3 bases; bases with no gene match: 7. CDR3 nucleotide sequence: TGCGCCAGCAGCCAGGGGGCGGGAGGCACTGAGCAGTTCTTC. This gives the protein CASSQGAGGTEQFF.

As DNA, the CDR3 is TGTGCCAGTAACGGTTATAGCAATCAGCCCCAGCATTTT. Amino acid sequence: CASNGYSNQPQHF. The J gene is TRBJ1-5, the V gene TRBV28, with D unresolved. The CDR3 extends over 13 amino acids. V gave up 9 bases and J gave up 0 bases, with 9 bases separating them. CDR1 is MDHEN, CDR2 SYDVKM, per germline.

The genes are TRBV19 and TRBJ1-4; 7 bases are shared with TRBD1. Germline CDR1 reads LNHDA; CDR2 reads SQIVND (reference sequence). Germline trimming cut 3 bases from V and 8 bases from J; bases unmatched to any gene: 6. The length of the CDR3 is 14 residues. The CDR3 is CASSMGQGDEKLFF. The CDR3 DNA reads TGTGCCAGTAGTATGGGGCAGGGGGACGAAAAACTGTTTTTT.

The chain recombines TRBV5-1 with TRBJ1-3, with a possible D match to TRBD1 (6 bases). Trimming cost V 0 bases and J 0 bases, with 10 bases left between them. This CDR3 has 16 residues. The germline CDR1 and CDR2 sequences are SGHRS and YFSETQ. Here the CDR3 reads CASSLEGVSSGNTIYF. The CDR3 DNA sequence: TGCGCCAGCAGCTTGGAGGGGGTTAGCTCTGGAAACACCATATATTTT. Based on the CDR3 plus reference TRBV5-1 and TRBJ1-3, the full variable domain is KAGVTQTPRYLIKTRGQQVTLSCSPISGHRSVSWYQQTPGQGLQFLFEYFSETQRNKGNFPGRFSGRQFSNSRSEMNVSTLELGDSALYLCASSLEGVSSGNTIYFGEGSWLTVV.

This sequence joins TRBV5-1 and TRBJ1-1, with 8 bases aligning to TRBD1. Losses at the gene ends were 4 bases for V and 5 bases for J; bases not matched to a gene: 13. CDR1 SGHRS and CDR2 YFSETQ come from the germline V gene. The length of the CDR3 is 16 residues. In nucleotides, the CDR3 is TGCGCCAGCAGCGCCGGGACAGGCCTCCGGGTGACTGAAGCTTTCTTT. Translation: CASSAGTGLRVTEAFF. The variable domain in full, completed from reference TRBV5-1 and TRBJ1-1, reads KAGVTQTPRYLIKTRGQQVTLSCSPISGHRSVSWYQQTPGQGLQFLFEYFSETQRNKGNFPGRFSGRQFSNSRSEMNVSTLELGDSALYLCASSAGTGLRVTEAFFGQGTRLTVV.

The V and J genes are TRBV10-3 and TRBJ1-6, with a tentative D call TRBD1 (5 bases). Germline lookup yields CDR1 ENHRY and CDR2 SYGVKD. The CDR3 spans 13 residues. V was shortened by 11 bases and J by 7 bases, with 15 bases between the two germline ends. The CDR3 coding sequence is TGTGCCTCGACGGGGGGGAAGAATTCACCCCTCCACTTT. Protein product: CASTGGKNSPLHF.

The chain uses TRBV4-1 and TRBJ1-1, with 10 bases identical to TRBD1. There are 16 residues in the CDR3. Germline assignment: CDR1 MGHRA and CDR2 YSYEKL. Trimming removed 5 bases from V and 2 bases from J; junction bases left unmatched: 8. As DNA, the CDR3 is TGCGCCAGCAGCGTGGGACAGGGGAGCATCAACACTGAAGCTTTCTTT. Its protein is CASSVGQGSINTEAFF.

The V call is TRBV19, the J call TRBJ1-1, with 11 bases identical to TRBD1. The CDR3 loop spans 14 amino acids. The germline V gene has CDR1 LNHDA and CDR2 SQIVND (reference sequence). The V gene end was trimmed by 6 bases and the J gene end by 5 bases; junction bases not matched to a gene: 5. The CDR3 loop reads CASRSGTGGTEAFF. The CDR3 DNA reads as TGTGCCAGTAGATCCGGGACAGGGGGGACTGAAGCTTTCTTT.

V usage is TRBV7-8 and J usage is TRBJ1-5, with 7 positions matching TRBD1. Germline loops: CDR1 SGHVS, CDR2 FQNEAQ. This CDR3 contains 18 residues. Unmatched junction bases numbered 11, after V lost 1 base and J lost 2 bases. CDR3 residues: CASSLVSDRDGGNQPQHF. The CDR3 nucleotides read TGTGCCAGCAGCTTAGTATCCGACAGGGACGGGGGCAATCAGCCCCAGCATTTT.

In its sample, this clone was seen once. The chain employs TRBV6-5 and TRBJ1-1, with D possibly matching TRBD1 (6 bases). This CDR3 has 15 residues. V was pared by 4 bases and J by 5 bases, with 17 bases between. The V gene's germline CDR1 is MNHEY and CDR2 SVGAGI. CDR3 region: CASSSPREGVTEAFF. The CDR3 bases are TGTGCCAGCAGTTCACCCCGAGAGGGGGTGACTGAAGCTTTCTTT.

The chain employs TRBV10-3 and TRBJ1-1, with TRBD1 matching 8 bases. With 8 bases clipped from V and 5 bases from J, the junction kept 10 bases outside the gene matches. From germline, CDR1 is ENHRY and CDR2 SYGVKD. The CDR3 totals 14 residues. The CDR3 nucleotides read TGTGCCATCGGGGGACAGGCCACCCTAACTGAAGCTTTCTTT. This gives the protein CAIGGQATLTEAFF.

This clone was counted a few times. The chain employs TRBV5-6 and TRBJ1-1; tentative D call: TRBD1 (5 bases). Germline-derived CDR1 and CDR2 are SGHDT and YYEEEE. The CDR3 sequence is 18 residues long. Trimming pared 4 bases from V and 2 bases from J, leaving 24 bases between. CDR3 DNA sequence: TGTGCCAGCAGCAACGCCGGGACCGCCAACGGACTAAACACTGAAGCTTTCTTT. Protein: CASSNAGTANGLNTEAFF.

The genes are TRBV19 and TRBJ1-1, with TRBD1 identical over 7 bases. V lost 7 bases to trimming and J lost 3 bases; unmatched junction nucleotides: 8. The CDR3 runs to 14 residues. Germline values: CDR1 LNHDA, CDR2 SQIVND (reference sequence). CDR3 nucleotide sequence: TGTGCCAGTACCATGACAGGGTCCTACACTGAAGCTTTCTTT. It specifies CASTMTGSYTEAFF.

The chain has TRBV21-1 and TRBJ2-3; TRBD1 is taken as the D call from the table, unchecked against the DNA. TRBV21-1 is tagged as a pseudogene. CDR3 length: 18 residues. The CDR3 loop reads CASSKSWPGTGGPDTQYF. CDR3 nucleotides: TGTGCCAGCAGCAAAAGTTGGCCCGGGACAGGGGGCCCAGATACGCAGTATTTT.

The J gene is TRBJ2-5, the V gene TRBV7-9; 9 nucleotides align to TRBD1. This CDR3 spans 15 amino acids. Per the germline V gene, CDR1 is SEHNR and CDR2 is FQNEAQ (reference sequence). V was clipped by 1 base and J by 5 bases; unmatched bases: 5. CDR3 in amino acids: CASSLDRGLRETQYF. Here the CDR3 DNA reads TGTGCCAGCAGCTTAGACAGGGGGCTGCGGGAGACCCAGTACTTC. The variable domain in full, with the rest retrieved from reference TRBV7-9 and TRBJ2-5, is DTGVSQNPRHKITKRGQNVTFRCDPISEHNRLYWYRQTLGQGPEFLTYFQNEAQLEKSRLLSDRFSAERPKGSFSTLEIQRTEQGDSAMYLCASSLDRGLRETQYFGPGTRLLVL.

This clone occurred a few times. The chain combines TRBV13 with TRBJ2-7; the match to TRBD1 covers 10 bases. V dropped 6 bases and J dropped 6; count of bases not matched to a gene: 11. The CDR3 has 15 amino acids. CDR1 is PRHDT and CDR2 is FYEKMQ in the germline V gene (reference sequence). For the CDR3, the DNA is TGTGCCAGCAGTGAGCATGGGACAGGGGCGGCCGAGCAGTACTTC. Protein: CASSEHGTGAAEQYF.